One and the same sample provided the 18 T cell receptor beta chains below, sequenced in a study of shared clonotypes between healthy human individuals (dated by TCRdb to the early 2020s). The library was produced with the immunoSEQ multiplex PCR assay. TCRdb limited this immuneACCESS table to in-frame rearrangements with V and J called. A share of clones is missing; checked studies link under half to unresolved V genes, and the rest is unexplained. Recorded for this sample are about 2.4 million clones; roughly 93% of them occurred a single time. The top ten hold about 0.34% of the sample. What was sequenced was naive CD4+ T cells from PBMCs. What the cell subset or site label conveys for this sample: CD45RA+ positively selected. The receptors shown here come from a man between 18 and 35 years old in good health. Some clones in this sample may be carry-over from other donors' samples.

This clone was seen once. The V gene is TRBV28, the J gene TRBJ2-1; 13 nucleotides align to TRBD2. CDR1 MDHEN and CDR2 SYDVKM come from the germline V gene. The CDR3 runs to 14 residues. The V gene end was trimmed by 8 bases and the J gene end by 2 bases; junction bases not matched to a gene: 0. The CDR3 loop reads CASGTSGAYNEQFF. The CDR3 coding sequence is TGTGCCAGCGGGACTAGCGGGGCCTACAATGAGCAGTTCTTC.

The chain employs TRBV10-3 and TRBJ2-7; D not resolved. Germline lookup yields CDR1 ENHRY and CDR2 SYGVKD. The V gene lost 1 base and the J gene lost 3 bases, with 7 bases spanning the gap. The CDR3 runs 13 residues. CDR3 nucleotides: TGTGCCATCAGTGAGTATTCCTACTACGAGCAGTACTTC. This gives the protein CAISEYSYYEQYF.

This clone was counted a single time. This sequence joins TRBV28 and TRBJ2-4; 9 nucleotides agree with TRBD1. CDR3 size: 16 residues. Germline values: CDR1 MDHEN, CDR2 SYDVKM. With 3 bases clipped from V and 7 bases from J, the junction kept 10 bases outside the gene matches. The CDR3 DNA reads as TGTGCCAGCAGTTTCGGCGGGACAGGGATGGAGAACATTCAGTACTTC. This sequence encodes CASSFGGTGMENIQYF. Full variable domain (outside the CDR3, taken from reference TRBV28 and TRBJ2-4): DVKVTQSSRYLVKRTGEKVFLECVQDMDHENMFWYRQDPGLGLRLIYFSYDVKMKEKGDIPEGYSVSREKKERFSLILESASTNQTSMYLCASSFGGTGMENIQYFGAGTRLSVL.

The chain links TRBV29-1 to TRBJ1-1; the D is unclear. CDR1 SQVTM and CDR2 ANQGSEA come from the germline V gene. V was shortened by 3 bases and J by 1 base, with 9 bases between the two germline ends. The CDR3 consists of 13 residues. As DNA, the CDR3 is TGCAGCGTTGACGACCCGCGGAACACTGAAGCTTTCTTT. It codes for CSVDDPRNTEAFF.

The CDR3 sequence is CASSFAVWDTEAFF. CDR3 nucleotide sequence: TGTGCCAGCAGTTTTGCGGTCTGGGACACTGAAGCTTTCTTT. The chain joins TRBV28 to TRBJ1-1; D gene unclear. The CDR3 consists of 14 residues. CDR1 MDHEN and CDR2 SYDVKM come from the germline V gene. Trimming cost V 3 bases and J 3 bases, with 11 bases left between them.

The chain combines TRBV18 with TRBJ1-2; no definite D call. Trimming stripped 2 bases from V and 3 bases from J, with 7 bases between. There are 13 residues in the CDR3. Germline CDR1 reads KGHSH; CDR2 reads LQKENI. The CDR3: CASSPREHYGYTF. In DNA form, the CDR3 reads TGTGCCAGCTCACCAAGGGAACACTATGGCTACACCTTC.

The chain links TRBV11-2 to TRBJ1-5; the D gene is possibly TRBD1 (6 bases). The CDR3 length is 16 residues. Germline loops: CDR1 SGHAT, CDR2 FQNNGV. With 4 bases removed from V and 7 bases from J, the gap between germline ends came to 20 bases. CDR3 protein: CASSSLSGGLNQPQHF. As DNA, the CDR3 is TGTGCCAGCAGCTCCTTGAGCGGGGGGCTAAACCAGCCCCAGCATTTT. Looking up the rest from reference TRBV11-2 and TRBJ1-5 gives the full variable domain: EAGVAQSPRYKIIEKRQSVAFWCNPISGHATLYWYQQILGQGPKLLIQFQNNGVVDDSQLPKDRFSAERLKGVDSTLKIQPAKLEDSAVYLCASSSLSGGLNQPQHFGDGTRLSIL.

This clone was recorded only once. This sequence joins TRBV2 and TRBJ1-1; unclear D gene. V was clipped by 3 bases and J by 1 base, with 9 bases between them. The CDR3 totals 14 residues. Germline-derived CDR1 and CDR2 are SNHLY and FYNNEI. Here the CDR3 DNA reads TGTGCCAGCAGTGATGGTGCAGGGAACACTGAAGCTTTCTTT. Protein: CASSDGAGNTEAFF.

J is TRBJ1-5 and V is TRBV7-2; D call uncertain. This CDR3 has 15 residues. V lost 1 base to trimming and J lost 3 bases, with 10 bases between them. CDR1 is SGHTA, CDR2 FQGNSA, per germline. CDR3 nucleotides: TGTGCCAGCAGCTTAGTGTCTCAGTCCAATCAGCCCCAGCATTTT. Its translation is CASSLVSQSNQPQHF.

V and J are TRBV4-1 and TRBJ2-3; 7 bases fit TRBD2. The CDR3 covers 17 residues. The trim removed 0 bases at V and 4 bases at J, leaving 10 bases unmatched. CDR1 and CDR2 from the germline V gene are MGHRA and YSYEKL. CDR3 sequence reads: CASSQDGPGGGADTQYF. The CDR3 coding sequence is TGCGCCAGCAGCCAAGATGGGCCGGGAGGAGGGGCAGATACGCAGTATTTT.

The chain couples TRBV23-1 to TRBJ1-1; 7 bases align to TRBD1. TRBV23-1 is an ORF, and what it does is uncertain. V shed 2 bases and J 0 bases; nucleotides not matched to a gene: 9. This CDR3 contains 17 residues. Written as DNA, the CDR3 is TGCGCCAGCAGTCAAAACGTCGCAGGGGGTGTGAACACTGAAGCTTTCTTT. Its protein product is CASSQNVAGGVNTEAFF.

The genes are TRBV2 and TRBJ2-7; D is perhaps TRBD1 (6 bases). Germline CDR1 is SNHLY and CDR2 is FYNNEI. The CDR3 length is 14 residues. Deletions cut 6 bases from V and 2 bases from J, with 14 bases between. The CDR3 coding sequence is TGTGCCAGCAGCTTCCAGGGGCACACCTACGAGCAGTACTTC. This translates into CASSFQGHTYEQYF.

The chain links TRBV19 to TRBJ1-4, with 8 bases fitting TRBD1. V was pared by 3 bases and J by 7 bases, with 7 bases of the junction left unmatched. Germline V gene sequence: CDR1 LNHDA, CDR2 SQIVND (reference sequence). The CDR3 loop spans 15 amino acids. The CDR3 DNA follows: TGTGCCAGTAGTATCTCAGGGGGCGCAGGTGAAAAACTGTTTTTT. It encodes CASSISGGAGEKLFF. The complete variable domain, with remaining parts taken from reference TRBV19 and TRBJ1-4, reads DGGITQSPKYLFRKEGQNVTLSCEQNLNHDAMYWYRQDPGQGLRLIYYSQIVNDFQKGDIAEGYSVSREKKESFPLTVTSAQKNPTAFYLCASSISGGAGEKLFFGSGTQLSVL.

The V call is TRBV28, the J call TRBJ1-3, with a tentative D call TRBD1 (5 bases). The CDR3 runs 14 residues. Germline V gene sequence: CDR1 MDHEN, CDR2 SYDVKM. V was trimmed by 7 bases and J by 5 bases, leaving 15 bases between them. The CDR3 reads CASNSGALRNTIYF. CDR3 bases: TGTGCCAGCAACTCTGGGGCGTTGAGAAACACCATATATTTT.

The chain carries TRBV2 and TRBJ2-1; 7 nucleotides line up with TRBD2. Germline CDR1 and CDR2: SNHLY and FYNNEI. V trimming: 4 bases; J trimming: 4 bases; junction bases outside the gene matches: 10. The CDR3 length is 16 residues. This CDR3 reads CASSGREASGYNEQFF. The CDR3 DNA is TGTGCCAGCAGTGGCAGAGAGGCTAGCGGATACAATGAGCAGTTCTTC. Combining the CDR3 with reference TRBV2 and TRBJ2-1 gives the whole variable domain EPEVTQTPSHQVTQMGQEVILRCVPISNHLYFYWYRQILGQKVEFLVSFYNNEISEKSEIFDDQFSVERPDGSNFTLKIRSTKLEDSAMYFCASSGREASGYNEQFFGPGTRLTVL.

This clone was counted a few times. The CDR3 region is CAISEWAGVQPQHF. The CDR3 DNA follows: TGTGCCATCAGTGAGTGGGCCGGAGTACAGCCCCAGCATTTT. The chain combines TRBV10-3 with TRBJ1-5, with D unclear. V shed 1 base and J shed 7 bases, with 11 bases lying between them. The CDR3 extends over 14 amino acids. Per germline, CDR1 ENHRY and CDR2 SYGVKD.

The V and J genes are TRBV27 and TRBJ2-7; TRBD1 matches at 7 bases. V was clipped by 4 bases and J by 2 bases; unmatched bases: 11. The CDR3 is 16 residues long. CDR1 MNHEY and CDR2 SMNVEV come from the germline V gene (reference sequence). CDR3 region: CASSSPTWDRPYEQYF. In DNA form, the CDR3 reads TGTGCCAGCAGTTCCCCCACCTGGGACAGACCCTACGAGCAGTACTTC.

V is TRBV6-1 and J is TRBJ2-7, with a weak D call TRBD1 (6 bases). V shed 4 bases and J shed 3 bases, with 7 bases lying between them. CDR1 and CDR2 (germline): MNHNS, SASEGT. The CDR3 has 12 residues. This CDR3 reads CASSAQGYEQYF. DNA of the CDR3: TGTGCCAGCAGTGCACAGGGCTACGAGCAGTACTTC.